What follows describes a single T cell receptor beta chain. The germline V gene encodes CDR1 SGDLS and CDR2 YYNGEE. The CDR3 extends over 14 amino acids. UMI labels and 5' RACE were used to prepare the TRB cDNA libraries. For each CDR3 protein, TCRdb gives one entry from its re-call of the 5' RACE reads, without DNA. The clone table shows 45,000 to 60,000 distinct CDR3 sequences, with the ten largest holding 20% to 25%. This specimen comes from a study of CXCR3-negative and CXCR3-positive naive CD8 T cells. Study-wide context: The total count of TRB reads reached about 135 million, and each library contributed about 1.5 +/- 0.3 million.

The gene calls are TRBV9 and TRBJ2-3; the TCRdb D gene call, TRBD2, has no DNA to confirm it. The receptor was derived from a human donor in good health. Some clones in this sample may be carry-over from other donors' samples. The sequenced sample was memory CD8+ T cells from blood. This CDR3 reads CASSAWEYTDTQYF.